The sample holds a few counts of the clone carrying this TCR beta chain. Antigen: not known. This sample is part of a study of T cell repertoires in cytomegalovirus infection. About the study: TCR beta signatures that were public indicated CMV infection and matching HLA type.

Study-wide results and caveats: In two of eight donors, the top clonotype was HLA-C-restricted CMV-specific. Cumulative public TCR beta family frequency identified carriers of CMV plus the relevant HLA.

TCRdb re-analysed the reads in MiXCR, keeping a single row per CDR3 protein. The data show around 190,000 distinct CDR3 sequences, 13% to 15% seen once. The CDR3 extends over 16 amino acids. CDR1 is MNHEY and CDR2 is SMNVEV in the germline V gene (reference sequence). Deletions cut 3 bases from V and 0 bases from J, with 12 bases between. The sample consisted of PBMCs. The genes are TRBV27 and TRBJ1-5; a weak D match, TRBD1 (5 bases). This clonotype originated in a human donor in good health (CMV status not recorded). Some clones in this sample may be carry-over from other donors' samples. The CDR3 here is CASSFSGLYSNQPQHF. CDR3 DNA: TGTGCCAGCAGTTTTTCGGGGCTTTATAGCAATCAGCCCCAGCATTTT.